This T cell receptor (beta chain) was documented in a study of post-analysis software for immune sequencing data. Findings and limits, study-wide: TRBV5-6, TRBV5-1 and TRBV20-1 were among 4 or 5 TRBV segments more frequent in patients than controls.

This CDR3 is built from 16 residues. Germline CDR1 and CDR2: PRHDT and FYEKMQ (reference sequence). With respect to this clonotype: Its specificity is unknown.

Unique molecular identifiers were carried by the TCR beta cDNA libraries. One entry per CDR3 protein, called by TCRdb with MiXCR from the PCR reads. The sample lists around 770,000 distinct CDR3 sequences; 40% to 55% were seen once. The chain joins TRBV13 to TRBJ2-4; a possible D gene is TRBD1 (8 bases). Matching the DNA end better, TRBJ2-7 makes the J call doubtful. The receptor's source is a girl aged 5 to 17 with multiple sclerosis. What was sequenced was blood. The CDR3 region has the DNA TGTGCCAGCAGCTTTACCGAAACAGGGGGGGGCTACGAGCAGTACTTC. Translated: CASSFTETGGGYEQYF.